This T cell receptor beta chain was sequenced for a study of OX40 agonist ivuxolimab in advanced cancers. Background on the study: Intravenous ivuxolimab was administered to patients every 2 weeks at 0.01 to 10 mg/kg. From 23 to 79 years was the age range, with a mean of approximately 63 years, and approximately 84% were male.

The repertoire was sequenced with immunoSEQ multiplex PCR; TCRdb's copy has only in-frame clones and lacks some. The sample records around 21,000 clones, approximately 79% being singletons. CDR3 length equals 14 residues. Germline V lookup: CDR1 MGHRA, CDR2 YSYEKL. Trimming at V came to 5 bases and at J to 1 base, leaving 4 bases not matched to a gene. Findings and caveats of the study: Clones of CD4+ and CD8+ blood T cells grew by week 6 at doses of 0.1 to 3.0 mg/kg.

Remarks on this clone: The antigen is not known.

This chain joins TRBV4-1 and TRBJ1-1; 7 positions agree with TRBD1. The TCR comes from an adult with an advanced solid tumor such as melanoma, head and neck, liver or kidney cancer. The sequences come from CD4+ or CD8+ T cells sorted from blood, collected in a trial of the OX40 agonist ivuxolimab. CDR3 residues: CASSINRGNTEAFF. For the CDR3, the DNA is TGCGCCAGCAGCATTAACAGGGGGAACACTGAAGCTTTCTTT.